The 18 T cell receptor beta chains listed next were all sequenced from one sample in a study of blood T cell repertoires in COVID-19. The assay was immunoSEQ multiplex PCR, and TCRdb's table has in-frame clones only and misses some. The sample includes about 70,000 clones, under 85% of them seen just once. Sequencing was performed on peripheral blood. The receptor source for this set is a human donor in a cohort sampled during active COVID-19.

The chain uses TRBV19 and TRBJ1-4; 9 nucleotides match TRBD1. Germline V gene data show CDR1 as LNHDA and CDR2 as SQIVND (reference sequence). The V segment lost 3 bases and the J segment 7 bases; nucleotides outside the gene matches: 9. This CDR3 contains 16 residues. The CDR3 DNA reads TGTGCCAGTAGTATTTTGGGACAGGGTGCGGGTGAAAAACTGTTTTTT. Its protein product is CASSILGQGAGEKLFF.

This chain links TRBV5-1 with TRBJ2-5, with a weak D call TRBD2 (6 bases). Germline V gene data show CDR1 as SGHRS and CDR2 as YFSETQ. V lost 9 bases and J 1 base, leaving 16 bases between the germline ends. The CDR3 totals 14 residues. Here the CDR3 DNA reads TGCGCCACACACTCCGGGACTCCCCAAGAGACCCAGTACTTC. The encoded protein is CATHSGTPQETQYF.

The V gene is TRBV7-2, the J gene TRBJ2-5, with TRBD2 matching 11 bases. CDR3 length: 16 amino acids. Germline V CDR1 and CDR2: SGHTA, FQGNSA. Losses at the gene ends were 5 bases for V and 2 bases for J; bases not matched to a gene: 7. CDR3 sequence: CASSAELAGEQETQYF. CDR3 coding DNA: TGTGCCAGCAGCGCAGAACTAGCGGGGGAACAAGAGACCCAGTACTTC.

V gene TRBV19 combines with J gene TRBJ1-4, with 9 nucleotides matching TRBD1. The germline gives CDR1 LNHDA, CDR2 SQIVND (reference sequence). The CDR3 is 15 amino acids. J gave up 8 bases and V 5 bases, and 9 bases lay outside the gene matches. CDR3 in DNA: TGTGCCAGTAGTCCCTCGGACAGGGGCCTAGAAAAACTGTTTTTT. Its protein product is CASSPSDRGLEKLFF.

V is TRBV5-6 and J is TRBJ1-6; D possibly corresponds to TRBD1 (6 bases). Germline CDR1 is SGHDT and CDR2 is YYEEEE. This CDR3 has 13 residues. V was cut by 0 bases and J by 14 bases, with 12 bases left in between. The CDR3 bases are TGTGCCAGCAGCTTGGCCGCAGGGGTCGCCCTCCACTTT. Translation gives CASSLAAGVALHF.

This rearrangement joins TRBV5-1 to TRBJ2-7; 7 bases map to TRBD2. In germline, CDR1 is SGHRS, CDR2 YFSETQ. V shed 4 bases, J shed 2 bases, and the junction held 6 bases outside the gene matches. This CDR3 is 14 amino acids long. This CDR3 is CASSLLGLTYEQYF. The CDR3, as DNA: TGCGCCAGCAGCCTCCTGGGACTAACCTACGAGCAGTACTTC. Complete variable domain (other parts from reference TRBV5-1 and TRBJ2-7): KAGVTQTPRYLIKTRGQQVTLSCSPISGHRSVSWYQQTPGQGLQFLFEYFSETQRNKGNFPGRFSGRQFSNSRSEMNVSTLELGDSALYLCASSLLGLTYEQYFGPGTRLTVT.

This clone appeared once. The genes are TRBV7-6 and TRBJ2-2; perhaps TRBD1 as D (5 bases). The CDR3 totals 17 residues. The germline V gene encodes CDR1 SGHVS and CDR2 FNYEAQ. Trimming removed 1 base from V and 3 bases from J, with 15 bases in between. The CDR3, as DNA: TGTGCCAGCAGCTTAGGAGGTGGTGCAGGGTACACCGGGGAGCTGTTTTTT. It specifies CASSLGGGAGYTGELFF.

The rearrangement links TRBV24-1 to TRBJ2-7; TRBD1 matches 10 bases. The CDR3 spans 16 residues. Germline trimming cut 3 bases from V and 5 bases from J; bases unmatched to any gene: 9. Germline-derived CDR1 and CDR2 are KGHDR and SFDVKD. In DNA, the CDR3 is TGTGCCACCAGTGATAGACGGGACAGGGGAGGGCACGAGCAGTACTTC. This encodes CATSDRRDRGGHEQYF.

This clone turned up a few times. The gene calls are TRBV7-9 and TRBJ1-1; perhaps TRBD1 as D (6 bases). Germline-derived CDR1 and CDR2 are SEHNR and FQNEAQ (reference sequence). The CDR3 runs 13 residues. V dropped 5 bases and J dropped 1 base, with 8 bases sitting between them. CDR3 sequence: CASSQTGNTEAFF. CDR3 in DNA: TGTGCCAGCAGCCAGACAGGGAACACTGAAGCTTTCTTT. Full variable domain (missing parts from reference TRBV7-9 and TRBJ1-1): DTGVSQNPRHKITKRGQNVTFRCDPISEHNRLYWYRQTLGQGPEFLTYFQNEAQLEKSRLLSDRFSAERPKGSFSTLEIQRTEQGDSAMYLCASSQTGNTEAFFGQGTRLTVV.

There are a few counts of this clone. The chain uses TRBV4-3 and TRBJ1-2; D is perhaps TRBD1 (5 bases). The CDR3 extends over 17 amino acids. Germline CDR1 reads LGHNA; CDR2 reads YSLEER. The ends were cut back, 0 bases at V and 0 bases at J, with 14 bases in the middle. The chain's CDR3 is CASSQDGQGGTNYGYTF. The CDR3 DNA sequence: TGCGCCAGCAGCCAAGATGGCCAGGGAGGAACTAACTATGGCTACACCTTC.

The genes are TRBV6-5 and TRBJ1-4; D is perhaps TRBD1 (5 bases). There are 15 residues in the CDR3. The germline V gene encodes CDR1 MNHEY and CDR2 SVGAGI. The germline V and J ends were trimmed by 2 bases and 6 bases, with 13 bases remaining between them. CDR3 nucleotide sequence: TGTGCCAGCAGTTACCCCCCCAGGGAGGATGAAAAACTGTTTTTT. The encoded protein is CASSYPPREDEKLFF.

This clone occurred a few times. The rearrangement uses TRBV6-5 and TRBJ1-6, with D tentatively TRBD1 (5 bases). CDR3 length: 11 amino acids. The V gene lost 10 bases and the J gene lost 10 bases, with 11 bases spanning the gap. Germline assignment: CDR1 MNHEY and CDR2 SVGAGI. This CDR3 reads CAIGGYSPLHF. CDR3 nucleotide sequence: TGTGCCATCGGGGGGTACTCACCCCTCCACTTT.

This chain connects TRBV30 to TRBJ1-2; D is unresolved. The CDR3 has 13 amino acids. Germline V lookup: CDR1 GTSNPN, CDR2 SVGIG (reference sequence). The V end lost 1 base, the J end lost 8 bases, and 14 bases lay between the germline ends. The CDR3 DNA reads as TGTGCCTGGAGTGCCCCCCCATCTAGGGGCTACACCTTC. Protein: CAWSAPPSRGYTF.

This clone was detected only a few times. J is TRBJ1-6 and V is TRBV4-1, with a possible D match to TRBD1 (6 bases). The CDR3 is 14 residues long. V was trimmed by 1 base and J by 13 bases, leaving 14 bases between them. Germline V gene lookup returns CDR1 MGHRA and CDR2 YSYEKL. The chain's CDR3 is CASSQVLQGIPLHF. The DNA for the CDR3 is TGCGCCAGCAGCCAAGTTTTACAGGGAATCCCCCTCCACTTT.

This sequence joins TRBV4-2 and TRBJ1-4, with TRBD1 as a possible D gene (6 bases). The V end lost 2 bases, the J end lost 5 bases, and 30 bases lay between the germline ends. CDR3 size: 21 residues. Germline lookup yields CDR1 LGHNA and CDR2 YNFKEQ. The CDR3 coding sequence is TGTGCCAGCAGCCAATTGAAGAGGGATAGACAGGTCGCCTCCTGGAATGAAAAACTGTTTTTT. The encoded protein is CASSQLKRDRQVASWNEKLFF.

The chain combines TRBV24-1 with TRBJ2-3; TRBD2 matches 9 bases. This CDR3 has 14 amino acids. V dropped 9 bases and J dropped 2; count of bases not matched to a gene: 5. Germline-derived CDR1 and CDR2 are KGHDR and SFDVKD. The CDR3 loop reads CATLIAGDTDTQYF. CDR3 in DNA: TGTGCCACCCTGATAGCGGGGGACACAGATACGCAGTATTTT.

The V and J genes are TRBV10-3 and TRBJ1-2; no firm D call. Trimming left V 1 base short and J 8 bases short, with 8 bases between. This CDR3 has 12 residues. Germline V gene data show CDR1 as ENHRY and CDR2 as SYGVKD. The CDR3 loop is CAISEWGGGYTF. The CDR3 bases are TGTGCCATCAGTGAGTGGGGAGGCGGCTACACCTTC.

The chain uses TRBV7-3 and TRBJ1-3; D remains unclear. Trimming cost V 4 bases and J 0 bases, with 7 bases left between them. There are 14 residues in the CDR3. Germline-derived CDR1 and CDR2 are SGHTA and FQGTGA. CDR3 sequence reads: CASSSPGSGNTIYF. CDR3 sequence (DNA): TGTGCCAGCAGCTCCCCAGGCTCTGGAAACACCATATATTTT.